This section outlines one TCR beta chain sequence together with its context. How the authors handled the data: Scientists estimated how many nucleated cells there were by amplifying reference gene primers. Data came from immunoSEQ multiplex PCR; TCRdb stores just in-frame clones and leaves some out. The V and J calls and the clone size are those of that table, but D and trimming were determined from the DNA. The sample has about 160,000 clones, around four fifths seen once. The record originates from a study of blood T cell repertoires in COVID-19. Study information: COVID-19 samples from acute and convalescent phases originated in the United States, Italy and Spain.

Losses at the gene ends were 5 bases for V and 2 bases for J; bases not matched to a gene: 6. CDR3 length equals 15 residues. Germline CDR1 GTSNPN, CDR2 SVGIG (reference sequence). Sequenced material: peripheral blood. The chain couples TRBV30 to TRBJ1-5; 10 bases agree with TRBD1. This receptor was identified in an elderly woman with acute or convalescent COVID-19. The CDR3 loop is CAWGFGTGGNQPQHF. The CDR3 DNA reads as TGTGCCTGGGGATTCGGGACAGGGGGCAATCAGCCCCAGCATTTT.